These T cell receptor beta chains were read from a single sample in a study of T cells in Graves' hyperthyroidism and ophthalmopathy. TCRdb itself ran the multiplex PCR reads through MiXCR, one entry per CDR3 protein. The sample has a few hundred thousand distinct CDR3 sequences, under 20% seen once; the top ten hold over 35%. The specimen sequenced was blood. Source of these receptors: a young man with Graves' ophthalmopathy. CDR3s include the opening cysteine and the closing phenylalanine or tryptophan. A D gene is named only where the DNA matches it firmly. Some rows have no size entry. The others give once, few or many, or a class for an expanded clone.

d_call,clone_size,v_call,j_call,cdr3_aa,cdr3_nt
TRBD1,few,TRBV18,TRBJ1-1,CASSPRDSENTEAFF,TGTGCCAGCTCACCCCGGGACAGTGAGAACACTGAAGCTTTCTTT
NA,many,TRBV2,TRBJ1-5,CASRAGVLNQPQHF,TGTGCCAGCAGAGCAGGGGTACTCAATCAGCCCCAGCATTTT
TRBD2,few,TRBV3-1,TRBJ2-1,CASSRAAGGVEQFF,TGTGCCAGCAGCCGGGCTGCGGGGGGGGTTGAGCAGTTCTTC
NA,many,TRBV20-1,TRBJ2-7,CSAVTQALQYF,TGCAGTGCGGTCACGCAGGCTCTTCAGTACTTC
NA,once,TRBV20-1,TRBJ2-7,CSASTGYSYEQYF,TGCAGTGCTTCAACGGGGTATTCCTACGAGCAGTACTTC
NA,many,TRBV5-1,TRBJ2-3,CASSLEYGQTLGTQYF,TGCGCCAGCAGCTTGGAGTACGGACAGACCCTCGGTACGCAGTATTTT
NA,few,TRBV12-3/TRBV12-4,TRBJ2-6,CASSPRISGANVLTF,TGTGCCAGCAGTCCCCGGATCTCTGGGGCCAACGTCCTGACTTTC
NA,many,TRBV3-1,TRBJ1-5,CASSQVTGQPQHF,TGTGCCAGCAGCCAGGTCACGGGCCAGCCCCAGCATTTT
NA,NA,TRBV19,TRBJ1-3,CASSKGAGNTIYF,TGTGCCAGTTCTAAGGGGGCTGGAAACACCATATATTTT
NA,many,TRBV10-3,TRBJ2-6,CAISEAGPGANVLTF,TGTGCCATCAGTGAGGCAGGGCCCGGGGCCAACGTCCTGACTTTC
NA,NA,TRBV20-1,TRBJ2-3,CSARDRAGEGSTDTQYF,TGCAGTGCTAGAGATCGGGCCGGAGAGGGGAGCACAGATACGCAGTATTTT
TRBD2,many,TRBV11-1,TRBJ2-3,CASTSGADTQYF,TGTGCCAGCACTAGCGGGGCAGATACGCAGTATTTT
NA,NA,TRBV6-1,TRBJ1-5,CASTLRTGVQPQHF,TGTGCTAGCACTCTTAGAACGGGGGTTCAGCCCCAGCATTTT
NA,many,TRBV5-1,TRBJ1-1,CASSLARSNTEAFF,TGCGCCAGCAGCTTGGCCCGTTCGAACACTGAAGCTTTCTTT
NA,many,TRBV7-9,TRBJ2-7,CASSLVGAFSREQYF,TGTGCCAGCAGCTTAGTAGGTGCCTTTAGTCGGGAGCAGTACTTC
NA,few,TRBV9,TRBJ1-1,CASSVKGGNTEAFF,TGTGCCAGCAGCGTAAAAGGGGGGAACACTGAAGCTTTCTTT
TRBD1,NA,TRBV6-1,TRBJ2-2,CASSPQGIGELFF,TGTGCCAGCAGTCCACAGGGGATCGGGGAGCTGTTTTTT
TRBD1,many,TRBV19,TRBJ1-2,CASSVDWDRGYYGYTF,TGTGCCAGTAGCGTGGATTGGGACAGGGGCTACTATGGCTACACCTTC
NA,NA,TRBV20-1,TRBJ2-5,CSASRSQETQYF,TGCAGTGCTAGTCGATCCCAAGAGACCCAGTACTTC
TRBD1,many,TRBV28,TRBJ1-5,CASSSPGTGGDQPQHF,TGTGCCAGCAGTTCACCCGGGACAGGAGGCGATCAGCCCCAGCATTTT
NA,NA,TRBV7-6,TRBJ2-2,CASSLPQGTGELFF,TGTGCCAGCAGCTTACCGCAGGGTACCGGGGAGCTGTTTTTT
NA,many,TRBV7-3,TRBJ2-1,CASSSQGLYNEQFF,TGTGCCAGCAGCTCCCAGGGACTCTACAATGAGCAGTTCTTC